This TCR beta chain was captured in a study of T cell responses to AZD1222 COVID-19 vaccine. The study's findings and limits: At study baseline, merely six AZD1222 recipients were seropositive.

Trimming took 6 bases from V and 0 from J; bases not matched to a gene: 11. The length of the CDR3 is 18 residues. Per germline, CDR1 MDHEN and CDR2 SYDVKM. To note about this clone: Its antigen is unidentified.

Only in-frame clones appear in the TCRdb table, and some are missing; sequencing was by immunoSEQ multiplex PCR. The sample lists over 130,000 clones, 92% occurring once. This receptor was taken from an adult who received the AZD1222 COVID-19 vaccine. This material consisted of peripheral blood, taken 28 days after the second AZD1222 dose. The chain combines TRBV28 with TRBJ1-5, with 10 bases lining up with TRBD1. The CDR3 loop is CASRSPGQGFYSNQPQHF. The CDR3 coding sequence is TGTGCCAGCAGGTCACCGGGACAGGGGTTTTATAGCAATCAGCCCCAGCATTTT.